A single sample gave rise to the 17 T cell receptor beta chains below, sequenced in a study of beta chain features in type 1 diabetes. No antigen has been identified for these receptors. All of the isolated RNA was reverse transcribed, so expressed TCRB transcripts were sequenced. TCRdb's table, derived via immunoSEQ multiplex PCR, lists solely in-frame clones and lacks some. The profile shows hundreds of thousands of clones, 13% of them singletons. Study-wide results and caveats: There was a moderate but significant shortening of TCRB CDR3s in all four CD4+ subsets of Type 1 diabetes patients.

Input material: naive CD4+ T cells from blood. The receptors stem from a man younger than 30 with type 1 diabetes.

The DNA for the CDR3 is TGTGCCAGCACTAAGACTAGCGGGGGTCAAGAGACCCAGTACTTC. Translation gives CASTKTSGGQETQYF. V gene TRBV5-6 combines with J gene TRBJ2-5; 12 positions agree with TRBD2. CDR3 length: 15 residues. CDR1 SGHDT and CDR2 YYEEEE come from the germline V gene. Trimming removed 6 bases from V and 2 bases from J; junction bases left unmatched: 5.

Only a few counts were recorded for this clone. The rearrangement joins TRBV10-3 to TRBJ2-3; 12 bases agree with TRBD2. Trimming took 4 bases from V and 4 from J; bases not matched to a gene: 3. Germline V lookup: CDR1 ENHRY, CDR2 SYGVKD. The CDR3 runs 15 residues. The CDR3, as DNA: TGTGCCATCAGTGCGACTAGCGGGGGTCCAGATACGCAGTATTTT. Protein sequence: CAISATSGGPDTQYF.

This clone was seen more than once but under ten times. This specimen includes other DNA sequences encoding the same CDR3. The chain joins TRBV2 to TRBJ1-2, with D tentatively TRBD1 (5 bases). Trimming took off 4 bases at V and 4 bases at J, with 7 bases between the two ends. Germline V gene data show CDR1 as SNHLY and CDR2 as FYNNEI. This CDR3 comprises 12 residues. CDR3 loop: CASSGQSYGYTF. CDR3 coding DNA: TGTGCCAGCAGTGGACAGAGCTATGGCTACACCTTC.

This clone was seen a handful of times. The V and J genes are TRBV7-9 and TRBJ2-7; D perhaps matches TRBD2 (6 bases). V was trimmed by 1 base and J by 6 bases, leaving 13 bases between them. Germline CDR1 SEHNR, CDR2 FQNEAQ (reference sequence). CDR3 length: 14 amino acids. This CDR3 reads CASSLDGEVGEQYF. The CDR3 nucleotides read TGTGCCAGCAGCTTAGACGGGGAGGTAGGCGAGCAGTACTTC. Full variable domain (missing parts from reference TRBV7-9 and TRBJ2-7): DTGVSQNPRHKITKRGQNVTFRCDPISEHNRLYWYRQTLGQGPEFLTYFQNEAQLEKSRLLSDRFSAERPKGSFSTLEIQRTEQGDSAMYLCASSLDGEVGEQYFGPGTRLTVT.

The sample holds a few counts of this clone. This sequence joins TRBV9 and TRBJ1-2; D perhaps matches TRBD1 (5 bases). V was pared by 3 bases and J by 3 bases, with 18 bases between. In germline, CDR1 is SGDLS, CDR2 YYNGEE. The CDR3 spans 16 residues. CDR3 residues: CASSAAEGALDYGYTF. CDR3 DNA sequence: TGTGCCAGCAGCGCGGCGGAAGGGGCGCTAGACTATGGCTACACCTTC.

On this clone: Other DNA variants within this sample encode the same CDR3. The gene calls are TRBV5-1 and TRBJ2-7; TRBD1 agrees at 9 bases. CDR1 is SGHRS and CDR2 is YFSETQ in the germline V gene. The CDR3 is 13 amino acids. The V and J ends lost 4 bases and 4 bases, in that order; junction bases with no gene match: 3. CDR3 sequence reads: CASSTGQGYEQYF. CDR3 DNA sequence: TGCGCCAGCAGCACAGGACAGGGGTACGAGCAGTACTTC.

The table lists this clone with a few counts. J is TRBJ1-6 and V is TRBV30, with D possibly TRBD1 on 5 matching bases. The V gene's germline CDR1 is GTSNPN and CDR2 SVGIG (reference sequence). There are 14 residues in the CDR3. With 0 bases removed from V and 7 bases from J, the gap between germline ends came to 10 bases. CDR3 loop: CAWSVTEGNSPLHF. The CDR3 DNA follows: TGTGCCTGGAGTGTAACCGAGGGGAATTCACCCCTCCACTTT. The whole variable domain, remainder taken from reference TRBV30 and TRBJ1-6, is SQTIHQWPATLVQPVGSPLSLECTVEGTSNPNLYWYRQAAGRGLQLLFYSVGIGQISSEVPQNLSASRPQDRQFILSSKKLLLSDSGFYLCAWSVTEGNSPLHFGNGTRLTVT.

This clone turned up a few times. The chain uses TRBV6-5 and TRBJ2-3; D is unclear. Trimming pared 6 bases from V and 11 bases from J, leaving 12 bases between. CDR1 is MNHEY, CDR2 SVGAGI, per germline. The CDR3 is 11 amino acids. The CDR3 DNA sequence: TGTGCCAGCAGCGGCGGTTCTCGGCAGTATTTT. This encodes CASSGGSRQYF.

V gene TRBV10-3 combines with J gene TRBJ1-1, with TRBD1 matching 7 bases. The CDR3 covers 13 residues. In germline, CDR1 is ENHRY, CDR2 SYGVKD. V lost 3 bases to trimming and J lost 8 bases; unmatched junction nucleotides: 6. CDR3 protein: CAISDSTGEEAFF. The CDR3, as DNA: TGTGCCATCAGTGATTCCACAGGGGAGGAAGCTTTCTTT.

As regards this clone: The germline gene is not matched at one end of the junction; a read error may be the cause. The chain combines TRBV4-1 with TRBJ2-7, with TRBD2 as a possible D gene (6 bases). The CDR3 contains 13 residues. Per germline, CDR1 MGHRA and CDR2 YSYEKL. The CDR3 loop reads CASSQDFGGEQYF. CDR3 in DNA: TGTGCCAGCAGCCAAGACTTCGGGGGCGAGCAGTACTTC.

In this sample, this clone turned up a few times. The chain has TRBV5-1 and TRBJ2-1, with a weak D call TRBD2 (6 bases). Germline V gives CDR1 SGHRS, CDR2 YFSETQ. Trimming took 0 bases from V and 7 from J, leaving 14 bases between them. The CDR3 spans 15 residues. This chain's CDR3 is CASSLAPGGTNEQFF. DNA for the CDR3: TGCGCCAGCAGCTTGGCTCCAGGAGGGACGAATGAGCAGTTCTTC.

This clone has a handful of counts. Other DNA sequences in this specimen translate into the identical CDR3. The chain is built from TRBV30 and TRBJ1-1; no firm D call. The CDR3 length is 13 residues. V was pared by 2 bases and J by 1 base, with 8 bases between. The germline V gene has CDR1 GTSNPN and CDR2 SVGIG (reference sequence). CDR3 sequence: CAWSPWGNTEAFF. The CDR3, as DNA: TGTGCCTGGAGTCCGTGGGGGAACACTGAAGCTTTCTTT.

As regards this clone: Other DNA variants within this sample encode the same CDR3. The chain is built from TRBV28 and TRBJ1-2; 9 bases align to TRBD1. CDR1 is MDHEN, CDR2 SYDVKM, per germline. V lost 6 bases and J lost 7; bases outside the gene matches: 3. The CDR3 is 12 residues long. This CDR3 reads CASRGQGGGYTF. The CDR3 nucleotides are TGTGCCAGCAGGGGACAGGGAGGTGGCTACACCTTC.

This chain connects TRBV13 to TRBJ1-1, with D perhaps matching TRBD1 (6 bases). CDR3 length equals 16 residues. The V gene lost 5 bases and the J gene lost 0 bases, with 16 bases spanning the gap. Germline V gives CDR1 PRHDT, CDR2 FYEKMQ (reference sequence). CDR3 sequence reads: CASSPGVQGMNTEAFF. The CDR3 DNA reads TGTGCCAGCAGCCCAGGGGTCCAGGGGATGAACACTGAAGCTTTCTTT.

J is TRBJ2-2 and V is TRBV19; a weak D match, TRBD2 (6 bases). CDR1 and CDR2 (germline): LNHDA, SQIVND (reference sequence). The CDR3 totals 17 residues. V shed 0 bases and J shed 0 bases, with 11 bases lying between them. The CDR3 sequence: CASSIEASAANTGELFF. The CDR3 DNA sequence: TGTGCCAGTAGTATAGAGGCTAGCGCAGCGAACACCGGGGAGCTGTTTTTT. Full variable domain (outside the CDR3, taken from reference TRBV19 and TRBJ2-2): DGGITQSPKYLFRKEGQNVTLSCEQNLNHDAMYWYRQDPGQGLRLIYYSQIVNDFQKGDIAEGYSVSREKKESFPLTVTSAQKNPTAFYLCASSIEASAANTGELFFGEGSRLTVL.

This sequence joins TRBV7-8 and TRBJ1-5; a possible D gene is TRBD1 (6 bases). The CDR3 loop spans 15 amino acids. V lost 4 bases and J lost 2, with 12 bases in between. CDR1 and CDR2 (germline): SGHVS, FQNEAQ. The CDR3 here is CASSYGRQGNQPQHF. The DNA for the CDR3 is TGTGCCAGCAGCTACGGAAGACAGGGCAATCAGCCCCAGCATTTT.

In this sample, this clone turned up a few times. V and J are TRBV19 and TRBJ1-2; 7 nucleotides match TRBD1. This CDR3 region has 14 residues. Per the germline V gene, CDR1 is LNHDA and CDR2 is SQIVND (reference sequence). The trim removed 7 bases at V and 4 bases at J, leaving 9 bases unmatched. CDR3 bases: TGTGCCAGTACCGAAACAGGGGCCTCCTATGGCTACACCTTC. Amino acid sequence: CASTETGASYGYTF.